Presented here are 23 T cell receptor beta chains from one specimen sequenced in a study of technical replicates of blood from several donors (dated by TCRdb to the late 2010s). The library was obtained by the immunoSEQ multiplex PCR assay. This immuneACCESS table, as held by TCRdb, lists in-frame sequences with V and J called but not all clones. Of the missing ones, under half trace to an unresolved V gene in checked studies; the others have no known cause. The sample has 50,000 to 65,000 clones on record, about 92% of them singletons. About 4.5% of the sample rests with the top ten. Sequencing input: PBMCs. These receptor sequences come from a human donor in good health. Some clones in this sample may be carry-over from other donors' samples.

The chain couples TRBV2 to TRBJ1-2; D ambiguous. This CDR3 comprises 13 residues. Trimming left V 5 bases short and J 4 bases short, with 11 bases between. Germline V gene data show CDR1 as SNHLY and CDR2 as FYNNEI. CDR3 bases: TGTGCCAGCAGTTTTGAGCTAATCTATGGCTACACCTTC. This sequence encodes CASSFELIYGYTF.

The rearrangement links TRBV2 to TRBJ1-2; no definite D call. V was pared by 4 bases and J by 6 bases, with 12 bases between. This CDR3 is built from 13 residues. Germline CDR1 reads SNHLY; CDR2 reads FYNNEI. As DNA, the CDR3 is TGTGCCAGCAGTGTTCAGGAAATCAATGGCTACACCTTC. Protein product: CASSVQEINGYTF.

The V and J genes are TRBV5-4 and TRBJ1-3; 11 bases align to TRBD1. The CDR3 spans 17 residues. V was clipped by 4 bases and J by 0 bases; unmatched bases: 6. Germline CDR1 SGHNT, CDR2 YYREEE (reference sequence). The CDR3 region is CASSLAGTGGSGNTIYF. The CDR3 DNA is TGTGCCAGCAGCCTGGCCGGGACAGGGGGCTCTGGAAACACCATATATTTT.

Turning to this clone: The junction shows a germline mismatch at one end, possibly a read error. The rearrangement uses TRBV4-3 and TRBJ1-2; maybe TRBD1 (6 bases). The CDR3 extends over 15 amino acids. CDR1 and CDR2 (germline): LGHNA, YSLEER. The CDR3 DNA reads as TGCGCCAGCAGCCAAGATCTGGGACATAACAATGGCTACACCTTC. Its protein is CASSQDLGHNNGYTF.

The gene calls are TRBV18 and TRBJ2-4; a weak D match, TRBD2 (5 bases). V was trimmed by 3 bases and J by 8 bases, leaving 23 bases between them. This CDR3 has 17 residues. CDR1 and CDR2 (germline): KGHSH, LQKENI. In nucleotides, the CDR3 is TGTGCCAGCTCACCGCCGGATATGAGGGCTCGGGCGGACATTCAGTACTTC. Protein: CASSPPDMRARADIQYF.

This clone showed up just once. This chain joins TRBV5-6 and TRBJ2-3, with 12 bases that match TRBD2. Per germline, CDR1 SGHDT and CDR2 YYEEEE. Losses at the gene ends were 2 bases for V and 4 bases for J; bases not matched to a gene: 8. This CDR3 spans 17 amino acids. The DNA for the CDR3 is TGTGCCAGCAGCTTTAAAGCTAGCGGGGGGGCGTCAGATACGCAGTATTTT. This codes for CASSFKASGGASDTQYF.

This clone was seen once. The chain recombines TRBV6-1 with TRBJ1-4, with D uncertain. The length of the CDR3 is 14 residues. Germline CDR1 reads MNHNS; CDR2 reads SASEGT. Trimming stripped 1 base from V and 7 bases from J, with 10 bases between. CDR3 loop: CASSEVYRSEKLFF. CDR3 coding DNA: TGTGCCAGCAGTGAAGTCTATAGGAGTGAAAAACTGTTTTTT.

This clone was seen only once. The chain links TRBV5-1 to TRBJ1-4, with TRBD1 matching over 7 bases. Per germline, CDR1 SGHRS and CDR2 YFSETQ. CDR3 length: 14 residues. The V gene end was trimmed by 4 bases and the J gene end by 3 bases; junction bases not matched to a gene: 3. The DNA for the CDR3 is TGCGCCAGCAGCCTGACAGGGTCTAATGAAAAACTGTTTTTT. This encodes CASSLTGSNEKLFF.

The rearrangement joins TRBV6-8 to TRBJ2-7; D gene ambiguous. Germline V gene lookup returns CDR1 MNHGY and CDR2 SAAAGT. The CDR3 is 15 amino acids. V was pared by 2 bases and J by 0 bases, with 11 bases between. CDR3 loop: CASSYAPGNSYEQYF. CDR3 nucleotide sequence: TGTGCCAGCAGTTACGCGCCGGGTAACTCCTACGAGCAGTACTTC.

V gene TRBV2 combines with J gene TRBJ2-2; D unclear. The CDR3 totals 15 residues. CDR1 and CDR2 from the germline V gene are SNHLY and FYNNEI. V lost 4 bases to trimming and J lost 2 bases, with 11 bases between them. The CDR3, as DNA: TGTGCCAGCAGTGGCGGTTTACTCAACACCGGGGAGCTGTTTTTT. This sequence encodes CASSGGLLNTGELFF.

The chain recombines TRBV7-3 with TRBJ1-3, with 11 positions matching TRBD1. The CDR3 loop spans 16 amino acids. In germline, CDR1 is SGHTA, CDR2 FQGTGA. V trimming: 2 bases; J trimming: 4 bases; junction bases outside the gene matches: 4. The CDR3 reads CASSLLGQGAGNTIYF. The CDR3 nucleotides are TGTGCCAGCAGCTTATTAGGACAGGGGGCAGGAAACACCATATATTTT.

This sequence joins TRBV20-1 and TRBJ1-1; no definite D call. CDR1 and CDR2 (germline): DFQATT, SNEGSKA (reference sequence). The CDR3 contains 11 residues. Written as DNA, the CDR3 is TGCAGAATTCCTTGGAACACTGAAGCTTTCTTT. This codes for CRIPWNTEAFF.

As regards this clone: Within the sample, other DNA sequences also encode this same CDR3. The chain links TRBV30 to TRBJ2-7; 7 bases are a match to TRBD1. CDR1 and CDR2 from the germline V gene are GTSNPN and SVGIG (reference sequence). This CDR3 has 13 residues. The trim removed 2 bases at V and 2 bases at J, leaving 3 bases unmatched. The CDR3 nucleotides read TGTGCCTGGAGTTCTGGGACAGCCTACGAGCAGTACTTC. Residues: CAWSSGTAYEQYF.

The J gene is TRBJ2-1, the V gene TRBV5-1; no firm D call. This CDR3 region has 14 residues. Germline V lookup: CDR1 SGHRS, CDR2 YFSETQ. The ends were cut back, 4 bases at V and 6 bases at J, with 14 bases in the middle. CDR3 in DNA: TGCGCCAGCAGCACCACCCTCACGGGCAATGAGCAGTTCTTC. This gives the protein CASSTTLTGNEQFF.

The rearrangement uses TRBV30 and TRBJ2-1; TRBD2 matches 8 bases. In germline, CDR1 is GTSNPN, CDR2 SVGIG (reference sequence). This CDR3 has 14 residues. Losses at the gene ends were 3 bases for V and 4 bases for J; bases not matched to a gene: 5. The DNA of the CDR3 is TGTGCCTGGAGGGCTAGCGGGCCATACAATGAGCAGTTCTTC. This translates into CAWRASGPYNEQFF.

This sequence joins TRBV19 and TRBJ2-1; 7 bases match TRBD2. The CDR3 contains 19 residues. Trimming took 4 bases from V and 2 from J; bases not matched to a gene: 17. The germline CDR1 and CDR2 sequences are LNHDA and SQIVND (reference sequence). The CDR3 bases are TGTGCCAGTAGTAGCGGGACGGAACCGACTAGCAGGCCCTACAATGAGCAGTTCTTC. Translating gives CASSSGTEPTSRPYNEQFF. Complete variable domain (other parts from reference TRBV19 and TRBJ2-1): DGGITQSPKYLFRKEGQNVTLSCEQNLNHDAMYWYRQDPGQGLRLIYYSQIVNDFQKGDIAEGYSVSREKKESFPLTVTSAQKNPTAFYLCASSSGTEPTSRPYNEQFFGPGTRLTVL.

The genes are TRBV7-6 and TRBJ2-7, with TRBD1 as a possible D gene (6 bases). This CDR3 has 15 residues. V was trimmed by 4 bases and J by 3 bases, leaving 16 bases between them. Germline CDR1 and CDR2: SGHVS and FNYEAQ. The CDR3, as DNA: TGTGCCAGCAGCTCCCAGGGGCGACAGGACTACGAGCAGTACTTC. Its protein is CASSSQGRQDYEQYF.

The chain uses TRBV5-6 and TRBJ1-4; 7 bases agree with TRBD1. The CDR3 covers 14 residues. The germline V gene has CDR1 SGHDT and CDR2 YYEEEE. Trimming took 6 bases from V and 8 from J; bases not matched to a gene: 10. The DNA of the CDR3 is TGTGCCAGCACACAGGGGTGGGGGGAGGAAAAACTGTTTTTT. Translated: CASTQGWGEEKLFF. Full variable domain (outside the CDR3, taken from reference TRBV5-6 and TRBJ1-4): DAGVTQSPTHLIKTRGQQVTLRCSPKSGHDTVSWYQQALGQGPQFIFQYYEEEERQRGNFPDRFSGHQFPNYSSELNVNALLLGDSALYLCASTQGWGEEKLFFGSGTQLSVL.

J is TRBJ2-6 and V is TRBV27; 8 nucleotides agree with TRBD1. There are 17 residues in the CDR3. Germline V gene lookup returns CDR1 MNHEY and CDR2 SMNVEV (reference sequence). Trimming at V came to 4 bases and at J to 1 base, leaving 6 bases not matched to a gene. The CDR3 loop reads CASSSGTGLSGANVLTF. The CDR3 DNA sequence: TGTGCCAGCAGTTCCGGGACAGGCCTGTCTGGGGCCAACGTCCTGACTTTC.

DNA for the CDR3: TGCGCCAGCAGCTTGGTCCCGACAGATGAAGCTTTCTTT. Encoded protein: CASSLVPTDEAFF. The chain recombines TRBV5-1 with TRBJ1-1; maybe TRBD1 (5 bases). V was pared by 0 bases and J by 7 bases, with 10 bases between. Germline V gives CDR1 SGHRS, CDR2 YFSETQ. The CDR3 contains 13 residues.

The table lists this clone with a count of one. The V call is TRBV7-9, the J call TRBJ1-2; TRBD1 matches 7 bases. V lost 4 bases and J lost 3; bases outside the gene matches: 2. The CDR3 runs to 13 residues. Germline lookup yields CDR1 SEHNR and CDR2 FQNEAQ (reference sequence). CDR3 DNA sequence: TGTGCCAGCAGCTCGACAGGGTACTATGGCTACACCTTC. Translating gives CASSSTGYYGYTF.

The gene calls are TRBV7-8 and TRBJ1-5; 8 bases align to TRBD1. With V trimmed by 5 bases and J by 3 bases, 9 bases remained unmatched. Germline-derived CDR1 and CDR2 are SGHVS and FQNEAQ. CDR3 length equals 16 residues. In DNA form, the CDR3 reads TGTGCCAGCAGCCCCGGACAGGGTTGGGACAATCAGCCCCAGCATTTT. Its protein is CASSPGQGWDNQPQHF. Drawing the rest from reference TRBV7-8 and TRBJ1-5, the complete variable domain is GAGVSQSPRYKVAKRGQDVALRCDPISGHVSLFWYQQALGQGPEFLTYFQNEAQLDKSGLPSDRFFAERPEGSVSTLKIQRTQQEDSAVYLCASSPGQGWDNQPQHFGDGTRLSIL.

This chain's CDR3 is CASSLFGGERETQYF. The CDR3 nucleotides are TGCGCCAGCAGCTTGTTCGGGGGAGAAAGGGAGACCCAGTACTTC. The rearrangement joins TRBV5-1 to TRBJ2-5; D might be TRBD2 (6 bases). Germline V gene lookup returns CDR1 SGHRS and CDR2 YFSETQ. The CDR3 spans 15 residues. The V and J ends lost 1 base and 5 bases respectively, with 15 bases between them.